This is a list of T cell receptor beta chains from one sample in a study of T cell changes during pregnancy in multiple sclerosis. Produced via immunoSEQ multiplex PCR; TCRdb's table is partial and in-frame only. Of 50,000 to 60,000 clones listed, about 91% are singletons. This specimen was CD4+ T cells from peripheral blood mononuclear cells, taken in the first trimester of pregnancy. The receptor source for this set is a female donor with multiple sclerosis, enrolled in a pregnancy study. The CDR3 runs from the conserved cysteine through the conserved F or W. D genes are given only for firm matches. The listing skips clone size in some rows; elsewhere it reads once, few, many or a size class.

j_gene,abundance,v_gene,d_gene,CDR3nt,CDR3aa
TRBJ2-3,once,TRBV5-1,TRBD1,TGCGCCAGCAGCGGTTATACAGGGGTTAGAGATACGCAGTATTTT,CASSGYTGVRDTQYF
TRBJ1-3,once,TRBV11-2,-,TGTGCCAGCAGCTTATTCGAGTCTGGAAACACCATATATTTT,CASSLFESGNTIYF
TRBJ1-3,once,TRBV11-3,-,TGTGCCAGCAGCCCTAGCCCGACCCATCTCGGCACCATATATTTT,CASSPSPTHLGTIYF
TRBJ2-3,-,TRBV10-3,TRBD1,TGTGCCATCGGGGCCCAACAGGGGCGCACAGATACGCAGTATTTT,CAIGAQQGRTDTQYF
TRBJ1-1,-,TRBV9,-,TGTGCCAGCAGCGTAGCAACGGTGGAGGAGAGCACTGAAGCTTTCTTT,CASSVATVEESTEAFF
TRBJ2-2,-,TRBV7-8,-,TGTGCCAGTCGGGACTTCCTCACCGGGGAGCTGTTTTTT,CASRDFLTGELFF
TRBJ2-5,-,TRBV27,TRBD1,TGTGCCAGCAGTCAACGACAGGGGGGTGTGGAGACCCAGTACTTC,CASSQRQGGVETQYF
TRBJ1-6,-,TRBV18,-,TGTGCCAGCTCACCGGGGGGTCCCTATAATTCACCCCTCCACTTT,CASSPGGPYNSPLHF
TRBJ2-3,-,TRBV6-5,-,TGTGCCAGCAGCCTTCTTGGGGAGAGCACAGATACGCAGTATTTT,CASSLLGESTDTQYF
TRBJ1-4,-,TRBV27,TRBD1,TGTGCCAGCAGTTTAGGACAGGGGAGAGAAGAACTGTTTTTT,CASSLGQGREELFF
TRBJ2-7,-,TRBV30,-,TGTGCTGCTCTTCAGGGTCGCTACGAGCAGTACTTC,CAALQGRYEQYF
TRBJ2-5,-,TRBV27,TRBD1,TGTGCCAGCAGTCTCATCCCACAGGGGGCAGGGGAGACCCAGTACTTC,CASSLIPQGAGETQYF
TRBJ1-1,once,TRBV29-1,-,TGCAGCGTTGAAGGGAAGAGGGACACTGAAGCTTTCTTT,CSVEGKRDTEAFF
TRBJ2-5,-,TRBV5-4,TRBD2,TGTGCCAGCAGCTTGTCCCCTAGCGGGGGGGCTTTGTCCCAAGAGACCCAGTACTTC,CASSLSPSGGALSQETQYF
TRBJ2-1,-,TRBV4-2,TRBD2,TGTGCCAGCAGCCAAGATAACATCGGGGGGGAGCAGTTCTTC,CASSQDNIGGEQFF
TRBJ1-1,once,TRBV2,-,TGTGCCAGCAGGCCGGACAGATTTGAAGCTTTCTTT,CASRPDRFEAFF
TRBJ1-4,-,TRBV5-6,-,TGTGCCAGCAGCTTGGTTTCAGAAAAACTGTTTTTT,CASSLVSEKLFF
TRBJ1-5,-,TRBV7-2,-,TGTGCCAGCAGCTTTGGGGGAGGTCAGCCCCAGCATTTT,CASSFGGGQPQHF
TRBJ2-1,-,TRBV19,TRBD2,TGTGCCAGTAGTTCCCCCCGACTAGCGGGGACGAATGATGAGCAGTTCTTC,CASSSPRLAGTNDEQFF
TRBJ2-7,-,TRBV18,-,TGTGCCAGCTCCCGTACGCGGGACAGCTCCTACGAGCAGTACTTC,CASSRTRDSSYEQYF
TRBJ1-6,once,TRBV28,-,TGTGCCAGCAGTTTAAGACTCCCAAATTCACCCCTCCACTTT,CASSLRLPNSPLHF